The 20 T cell receptor beta chains below come from one sample, sequenced in a study of T cell changes during pregnancy in multiple sclerosis (dated by TCRdb to the late 2010s). Library preparation was by the immunoSEQ multiplex PCR assay. Imported from immuneACCESS, the table was reduced by TCRdb to in-frame sequences with V and J called. These copies leave out some clones; in studies compared against another copy, an unresolved V gene accounts for under half, and the cause of the remainder is not known. Present in this sample are tens of thousands of clones, about 89% of which were seen just once. Of the sample, 0.7% to 0.9% is held by the ten largest clones. Sequenced material: peripheral blood, taken in the first trimester of pregnancy. These receptor sequences come from a female donor in good health, enrolled as a control in a pregnancy study.

This CDR3 is CASSAYSSANEKLFF. DNA of the CDR3: TGTGCCAGCAGCGCTTACAGCTCTGCTAATGAAAAACTGTTTTTT. V and J are TRBV28 and TRBJ1-4; no clear D gene. Germline V gene sequence: CDR1 MDHEN, CDR2 SYDVKM. The ends were cut back, 6 bases at V and 3 bases at J, with 14 bases in the middle. This CDR3 has 15 residues.

The rearrangement links TRBV5-6 to TRBJ2-1; 13 bases are a match to TRBD2. This CDR3 is built from 15 residues. The germline gives CDR1 SGHDT, CDR2 YYEEEE. With 1 base clipped from V and 7 bases from J, the junction kept 2 bases outside the gene matches. The CDR3 coding sequence is TGTGCCAGCAGCTTGACTAGCGGGGGGGGGAATGAGCAGTTCTTC. It translates to CASSLTSGGGNEQFF.

The chain is built from TRBV27 and TRBJ1-2; D not certain. The CDR3 length is 14 residues. The germline V and J ends were trimmed by 6 bases and 3 bases, with 14 bases remaining between them. From germline, CDR1 is MNHEY and CDR2 SMNVEV (reference sequence). CDR3 residues: CASSPAGRYYGYTF. The CDR3, as DNA: TGTGCCAGCAGCCCCGCGGGTCGATACTATGGCTACACCTTC.

The chain joins TRBV11-2 to TRBJ1-4, with TRBD1 as a possible D gene (5 bases). Looked up from germline, CDR1 is SGHAT and CDR2 is FQNNGV. Trimming took 1 base from V and 4 from J, leaving 13 bases between them. There are 16 residues in the CDR3. The CDR3 DNA is TGTGCCAGCAGCTTAGTACGTGGGGCCCTTAATGAAAAACTGTTTTTT. Its protein product is CASSLVRGALNEKLFF.

This clone was picked up one time. This chain links TRBV11-3 with TRBJ1-1; 8 nucleotides align to TRBD1. CDR3 length equals 13 residues. Trimming at V came to 6 bases and at J to 5 bases, leaving 5 bases not matched to a gene. The germline V gene encodes CDR1 SGHNT and CDR2 YENEEA. CDR3 in amino acids: CASSSGGGTEAFF. The CDR3 region has the DNA TGTGCCAGCAGTTCAGGGGGCGGGACTGAAGCTTTCTTT.

The V gene is TRBV4-3, the J gene TRBJ1-2, with D possibly TRBD1 on 5 matching bases. Germline V gives CDR1 LGHNA, CDR2 YSLEER. The CDR3 has 16 amino acids. V shed 0 bases and J shed 8 bases, with 19 bases lying between them. The CDR3 DNA reads as TGCGCCAGCAGCCAAGATCTGTGGGGGGTGGGTCGGGGCTACACCTTC. Amino acids: CASSQDLWGVGRGYTF.

The chain joins TRBV28 to TRBJ2-2; TRBD1 agrees at 9 bases. The J segment lost 5 bases and the V segment lost 7 bases, leaving 8 bases of the junction unmatched. The CDR3 consists of 15 residues. Germline assignment: CDR1 MDHEN and CDR2 SYDVKM. The CDR3 spells CASTQGDRETGELFF. The CDR3 coding sequence is TGTGCCAGCACCCAGGGGGACAGGGAGACCGGGGAGCTGTTTTTT.

The V gene is TRBV10-1, the J gene TRBJ1-3; the match to TRBD1 covers 7 bases. The CDR3 is made up of 15 amino acids. Trimming took 8 bases from V and 0 from J; bases not matched to a gene: 7. CDR1 and CDR2 from the germline V gene are WNHNN and SYGVQD (reference sequence). The CDR3 loop reads CASRDSSSSGNTIYF. DNA for the CDR3: TGCGCCAGCCGGGACAGTTCCAGCTCTGGAAACACCATATATTTT.

The chain links TRBV18 to TRBJ2-7; TRBD2 might be the D (6 bases). The CDR3 runs to 15 residues. CDR1 is KGHSH, CDR2 LQKENI, per germline. Trimming took off 2 bases at V and 3 bases at J, with 14 bases between the two ends. CDR3 DNA sequence: TGTGCCAGCTCACCATCGGCTAGCGTTGACTACGAGCAGTACTTC. It codes for CASSPSASVDYEQYF.

This clone was observed a single time. V gene TRBV5-8 combines with J gene TRBJ1-2, with D perhaps TRBD1 (5 bases). The germline gives CDR1 SGHTS, CDR2 YDEGEE. Trimming took off 0 bases at V and 6 bases at J, with 9 bases between the two ends. This CDR3 spans 13 amino acids. Here the CDR3 reads CASSLGQGNGYTF. In DNA form, the CDR3 reads TGTGCCAGCAGCTTGGGGCAGGGCAATGGCTACACCTTC.

This rearrangement joins TRBV4-3 to TRBJ2-2, with 12 bases aligning to TRBD2. Trimming took 0 bases from V and 5 from J; bases not matched to a gene: 7. CDR1 LGHNA and CDR2 YSLEER come from the germline V gene. The CDR3 totals 18 residues. CDR3 amino acids: CASSQEGLAGGGTGELFF. The CDR3 region has the DNA TGCGCCAGCAGCCAAGAGGGTCTAGCGGGAGGGGGAACCGGGGAGCTGTTTTTT.

This clone has just one count. The V call is TRBV7-6, the J call TRBJ2-1; possible D gene TRBD1, 5 bases. Germline-derived CDR1 and CDR2 are SGHVS and FNYEAQ. The CDR3 consists of 16 residues. Between the trimmed V and J ends, which lost 5 bases and 5 bases, there was a span of 19 bases. The CDR3, as DNA: TGTGCCAGCAGCCACCCACTGCAGGGCATGGACAATGAGCAGTTCTTC. Residues: CASSHPLQGMDNEQFF. Full variable domain (remainder filled in from reference TRBV7-6 and TRBJ2-1): GAGVSQSPRYKVTKRGQDVALRCDPISGHVSLYWYRQALGQGPEFLTYFNYEAQQDKSGLPNDRFSAERPEGSISTLTIQRTEQRDSAMYRCASSHPLQGMDNEQFFGPGTRLTVL.

The rearrangement links TRBV25-1 to TRBJ2-1; 7 bases line up with TRBD2. Germline assignment: CDR1 MGHDK and CDR2 SYGVNS. The CDR3 runs to 17 residues. Trimming cost V 3 bases and J 1 base; bases outside gene matches: 9. In DNA form, the CDR3 reads TGTGCCAGCAGTGATCGGGGTGGCGGGAGATCCTACAATGAGCAGTTCTTC. It specifies CASSDRGGGRSYNEQFF.

V and J are TRBV19 and TRBJ1-1; the D is unclear. V shed 3 bases and J shed 2 bases, with 13 bases lying between them. The CDR3 runs to 15 residues. In germline, CDR1 is LNHDA, CDR2 SQIVND (reference sequence). CDR3 DNA sequence: TGTGCCAGTAGTATCGGAGTAAGGATTAACACTGAAGCTTTCTTT. Protein product: CASSIGVRINTEAFF.

This clone was counted only a few times. The rearrangement links TRBV9 to TRBJ2-2; tentatively, D is TRBD2 (5 bases). Trimming left V 0 bases short and J 0 bases short, with 12 bases between. Germline CDR1 SGDLS, CDR2 YYNGEE. This CDR3 is 17 amino acids long. CDR3 in DNA: TGTGCCAGCAGCGTAGACTTTAGCGCTGCGAACACCGGGGAGCTGTTTTTT. Protein product: CASSVDFSAANTGELFF.

J is TRBJ1-1 and V is TRBV9; the D gene is possibly TRBD1 (6 bases). CDR3 length: 15 amino acids. Germline values: CDR1 SGDLS, CDR2 YYNGEE. Trimming took off 0 bases at V and 4 bases at J, with 13 bases between the two ends. The CDR3 protein is CASSVVGGARTEAFF. The CDR3 coding sequence is TGTGCCAGCAGCGTAGTGGGGGGGGCGCGCACTGAAGCTTTCTTT.

This clone was seen a single time. The chain employs TRBV7-2 and TRBJ2-5, with unresolved D. V was pared by 5 bases and J by 0 bases, with 4 bases between. CDR1 and CDR2 (germline): SGHTA, FQGNSA. This CDR3 has 12 residues. The CDR3 DNA reads TGTGCCAGCAGCCCGTACCAAGAGACCCAGTACTTC. Amino acids: CASSPYQETQYF.

The rearrangement uses TRBV29-1 and TRBJ2-7, with 7 bases fitting TRBD1. The ends lost 6 bases at V and 7 bases at J; junction bases unmatched: 6. The CDR3 totals 11 residues. Germline CDR1 is SQVTM and CDR2 is ANQGSEA. The CDR3 loop reads CSVGTVLEQYF. CDR3 bases: TGCAGCGTCGGGACAGTGTTGGAGCAGTACTTC.

V usage is TRBV5-1 and J usage is TRBJ1-2; 8 bases are a match to TRBD1. The CDR3 extends over 14 amino acids. J was trimmed by 11 bases and V by 4 bases; bases with no gene match: 13. The germline gives CDR1 SGHRS, CDR2 YFSETQ. DNA of the CDR3: TGCGCCAGCAGCCCCGGACAGGGTTTCAATTGGTACACCTTC. Its translation: CASSPGQGFNWYTF.

The V gene is TRBV5-5, the J gene TRBJ1-2; 9 positions match TRBD1. There are 15 residues in the CDR3. Germline V gene sequence: CDR1 SGHKS, CDR2 YYEKEE (reference sequence). Germline trimming cut 3 bases from V and 2 bases from J; bases unmatched to any gene: 5. This CDR3 reads CASSSGTGINYGYTF. CDR3 nucleotide sequence: TGTGCCAGCAGCTCCGGGACAGGGATCAACTATGGCTACACCTTC.